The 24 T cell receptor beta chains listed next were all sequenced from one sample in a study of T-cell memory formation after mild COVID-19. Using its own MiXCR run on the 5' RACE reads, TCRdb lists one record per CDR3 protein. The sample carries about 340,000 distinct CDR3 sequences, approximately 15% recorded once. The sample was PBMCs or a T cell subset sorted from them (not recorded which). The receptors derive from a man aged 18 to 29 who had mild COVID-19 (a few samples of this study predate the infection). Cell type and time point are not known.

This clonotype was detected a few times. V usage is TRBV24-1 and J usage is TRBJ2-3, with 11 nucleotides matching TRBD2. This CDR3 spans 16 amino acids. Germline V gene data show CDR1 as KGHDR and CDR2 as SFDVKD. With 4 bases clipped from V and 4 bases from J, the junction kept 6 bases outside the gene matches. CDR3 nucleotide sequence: TGTGCCACCAGTGACGCTAGCGGGGGGCCCGCAGATACGCAGTATTTT. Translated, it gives CATSDASGGPADTQYF.

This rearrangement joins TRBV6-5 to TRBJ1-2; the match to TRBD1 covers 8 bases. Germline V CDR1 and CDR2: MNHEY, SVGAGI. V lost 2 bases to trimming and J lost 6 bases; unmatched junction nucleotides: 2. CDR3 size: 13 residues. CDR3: CASSYLRGHGYTF. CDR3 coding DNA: TGTGCCAGCAGTTACCTCAGGGGGCATGGCTACACCTTC.

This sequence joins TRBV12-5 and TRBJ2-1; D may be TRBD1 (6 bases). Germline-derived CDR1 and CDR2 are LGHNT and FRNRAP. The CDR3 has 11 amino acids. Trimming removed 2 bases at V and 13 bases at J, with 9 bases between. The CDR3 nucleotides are TGTGCTAGTGGTTTGAACAGGGCCCAGTTCTTC. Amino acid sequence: CASGLNRAQFF.

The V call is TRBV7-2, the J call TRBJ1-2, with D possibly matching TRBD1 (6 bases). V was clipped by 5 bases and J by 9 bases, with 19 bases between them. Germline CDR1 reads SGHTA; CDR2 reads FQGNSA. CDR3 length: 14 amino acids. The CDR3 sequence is CASSEQGTAYRYTF. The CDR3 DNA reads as TGTGCCAGCAGCGAACAGGGCACCGCATATCGCTACACCTTC.

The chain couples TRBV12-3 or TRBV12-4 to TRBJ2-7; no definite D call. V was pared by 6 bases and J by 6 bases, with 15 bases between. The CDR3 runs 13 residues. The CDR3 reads CASSPTETGEQYF. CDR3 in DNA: TGTGCCAGCAGCCCTACTGAAACGGGCGAGCAGTACTTC.

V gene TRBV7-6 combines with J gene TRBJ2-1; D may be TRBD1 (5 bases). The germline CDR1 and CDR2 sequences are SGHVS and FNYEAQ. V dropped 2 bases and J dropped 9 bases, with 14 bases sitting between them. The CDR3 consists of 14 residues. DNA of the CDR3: TGTGCCAGCAGCTTATTTACAGGATTGAGTGAGCAGTTCTTC. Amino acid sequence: CASSLFTGLSEQFF.

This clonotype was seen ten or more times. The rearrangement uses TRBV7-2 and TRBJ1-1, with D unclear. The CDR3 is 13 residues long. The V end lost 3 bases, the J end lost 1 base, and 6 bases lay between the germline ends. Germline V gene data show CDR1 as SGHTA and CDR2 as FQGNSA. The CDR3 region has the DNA TGTGCCAGCAGCTTCGACGGGAACACTGAAGCTTTCTTT. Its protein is CASSFDGNTEAFF.

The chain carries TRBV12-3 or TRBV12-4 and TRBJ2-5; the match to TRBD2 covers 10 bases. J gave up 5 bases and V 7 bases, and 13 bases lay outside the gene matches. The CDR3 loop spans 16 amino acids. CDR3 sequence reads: CASIRLAGVRGETQYF. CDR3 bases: TGTGCCAGCATAAGGCTAGCGGGGGTTAGAGGGGAGACCCAGTACTTC.

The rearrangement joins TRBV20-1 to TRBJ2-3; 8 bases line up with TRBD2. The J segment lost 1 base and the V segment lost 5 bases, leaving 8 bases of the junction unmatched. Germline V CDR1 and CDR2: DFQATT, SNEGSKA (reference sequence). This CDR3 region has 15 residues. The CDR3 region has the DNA TGCAGTGCTGGCGAGCGGGGGACTGGCACAGATACGCAGTATTTT. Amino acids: CSAGERGTGTDTQYF.

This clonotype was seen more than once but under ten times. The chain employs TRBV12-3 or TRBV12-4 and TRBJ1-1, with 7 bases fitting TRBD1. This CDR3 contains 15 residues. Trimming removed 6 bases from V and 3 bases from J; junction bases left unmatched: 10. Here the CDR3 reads CASRSDRVGDTEAFF. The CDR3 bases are TGTGCCAGCAGGTCAGACAGGGTGGGGGACACTGAAGCTTTCTTT.

CDR3 DNA sequence: TGTGCCAGCAGAGACGGGGCCGGAGGGGATACGCAGTATTTT. Its translation is CASRDGAGGDTQYF. The chain links TRBV7-2 to TRBJ2-3; D possibly corresponds to TRBD2 (6 bases). Trimming removed 6 bases at V and 6 bases at J, with 16 bases between. Germline lookup yields CDR1 SGHTA and CDR2 FQGNSA. This CDR3 comprises 14 residues.

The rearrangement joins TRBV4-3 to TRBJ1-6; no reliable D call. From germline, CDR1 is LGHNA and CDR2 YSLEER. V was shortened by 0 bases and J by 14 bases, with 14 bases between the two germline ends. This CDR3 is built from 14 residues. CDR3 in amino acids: CASSQDRKGPSLHF. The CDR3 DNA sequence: TGCGCCAGCAGCCAAGATCGAAAGGGTCCATCCCTCCACTTT.

CDR3 coding DNA: TGCAGTGCTAGAGATCTTGGGACAGCAAATGAAAAACTGTTTTTT. The encoded protein is CSARDLGTANEKLFF. The genes are TRBV20-1 and TRBJ1-4; 7 nucleotides match TRBD1. This CDR3 has 15 amino acids. The germline V gene has CDR1 DFQATT and CDR2 SNEGSKA (reference sequence). With 0 bases clipped from V and 5 bases from J, the junction kept 6 bases outside the gene matches.

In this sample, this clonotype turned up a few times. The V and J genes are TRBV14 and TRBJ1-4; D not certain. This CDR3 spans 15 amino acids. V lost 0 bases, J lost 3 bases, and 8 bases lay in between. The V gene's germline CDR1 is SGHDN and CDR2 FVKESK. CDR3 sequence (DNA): TGTGCCAGCAGCCAAGACGGAGGTTCTAATGAAAAACTGTTTTTT. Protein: CASSQDGGSNEKLFF.

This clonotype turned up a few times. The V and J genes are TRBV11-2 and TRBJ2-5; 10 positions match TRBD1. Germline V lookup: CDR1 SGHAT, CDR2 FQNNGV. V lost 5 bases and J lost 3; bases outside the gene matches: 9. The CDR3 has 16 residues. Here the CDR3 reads CASSHGRDRGKETQYF. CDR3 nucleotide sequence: TGTGCCAGCAGCCACGGCCGGGACAGGGGAAAAGAGACCCAGTACTTC.

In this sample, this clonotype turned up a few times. In DNA form, the CDR3 reads TGTGCCAGCAGCTTACATTCTACAGGGAACACTGAAGCTTTCTTT. Its protein product is CASSLHSTGNTEAFF. The rearrangement links TRBV7-3 to TRBJ1-1; tentatively, D is TRBD1 (5 bases). CDR1 SGHTA and CDR2 FQGTGA come from the germline V gene. V was clipped by 2 bases and J by 1 base, with 11 bases between them. The CDR3 sequence is 15 residues long.

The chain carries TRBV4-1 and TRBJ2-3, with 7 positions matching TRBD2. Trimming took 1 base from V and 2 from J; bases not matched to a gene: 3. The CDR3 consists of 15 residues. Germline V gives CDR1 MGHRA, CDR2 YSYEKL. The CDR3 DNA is TGCGCCAGCAGCCAAGGGGGGGGGAACACAGATACGCAGTATTTT. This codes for CASSQGGGNTDTQYF.

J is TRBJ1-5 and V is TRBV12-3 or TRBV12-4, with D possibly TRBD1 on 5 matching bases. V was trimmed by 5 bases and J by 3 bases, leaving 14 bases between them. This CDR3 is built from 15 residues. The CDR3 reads CASSRMLRANQPQHF. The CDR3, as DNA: TGTGCCAGCAGTCGGATGCTCAGGGCCAATCAGCCCCAGCATTTT.

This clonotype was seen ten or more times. In nucleotides, the CDR3 is TGTGCCAGCAGCAGGCAGGGGTACGAGCAGTACTTC. Amino acids: CASSRQGYEQYF. This sequence joins TRBV6-5 and TRBJ2-7; D is perhaps TRBD1 (6 bases). The CDR3 spans 12 residues. The V gene's germline CDR1 is MNHEY and CDR2 SVGAGI. Trimming removed 6 bases from V and 4 bases from J, with 10 bases in between.

The CDR3 here is CASSLRQGATTNEKLFF. CDR3 DNA sequence: TGTGCCAGCAGCTTGAGGCAGGGGGCTACAACTAATGAAAAACTGTTTTTT. V and J are TRBV7-3 and TRBJ1-4; 8 bases fit TRBD1. Germline V gene lookup returns CDR1 SGHTA and CDR2 FQGTGA. CDR3 length: 17 amino acids. V was pared by 3 bases and J by 0 bases, with 6 bases of the junction left unmatched.

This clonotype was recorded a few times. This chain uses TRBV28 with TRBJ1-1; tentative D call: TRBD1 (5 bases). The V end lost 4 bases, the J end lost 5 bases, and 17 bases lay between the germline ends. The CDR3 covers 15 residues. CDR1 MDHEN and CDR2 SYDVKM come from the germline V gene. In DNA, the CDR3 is TGTGCCAGCAGTTCTGGCGGGGGGGGTGAGACTGAAGCTTTCTTT. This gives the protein CASSSGGGGETEAFF.

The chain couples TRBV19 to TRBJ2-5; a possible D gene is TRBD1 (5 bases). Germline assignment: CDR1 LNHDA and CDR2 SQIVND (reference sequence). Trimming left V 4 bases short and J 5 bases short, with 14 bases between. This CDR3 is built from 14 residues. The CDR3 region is CASSTHRTRETQYF. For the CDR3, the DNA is TGTGCCAGTAGTACACACAGGACCCGGGAGACCCAGTACTTC. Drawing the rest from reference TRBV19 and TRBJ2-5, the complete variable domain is DGGITQSPKYLFRKEGQNVTLSCEQNLNHDAMYWYRQDPGQGLRLIYYSQIVNDFQKGDIAEGYSVSREKKESFPLTVTSAQKNPTAFYLCASSTHRTRETQYFGPGTRLLVL.

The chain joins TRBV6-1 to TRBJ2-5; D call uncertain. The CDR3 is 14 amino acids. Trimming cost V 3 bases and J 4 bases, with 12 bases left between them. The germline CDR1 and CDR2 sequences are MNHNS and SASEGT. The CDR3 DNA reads TGTGCCAGCAGTGAGGGCCCGAACGGAGAGACCCAGTACTTC. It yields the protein CASSEGPNGETQYF.

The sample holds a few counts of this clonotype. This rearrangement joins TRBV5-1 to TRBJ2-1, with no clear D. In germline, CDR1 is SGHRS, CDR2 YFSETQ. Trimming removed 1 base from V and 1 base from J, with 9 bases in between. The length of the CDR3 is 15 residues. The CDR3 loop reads CASSLLQVSYNEQFF. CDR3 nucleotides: TGCGCCAGCAGCTTGTTGCAGGTATCCTACAATGAGCAGTTCTTC.